This paragraph reports one TCR beta chain. The entry originates in a study of type 1 and type 2 diabetes patients. Study summary: Participants included type 1 and type 2 diabetes patients plus nondiabetic controls. CD4+ or CD8+ T cells were positively selected from PBMCs with microbeads.

Amplification started from genomic DNA. Multiplex PCR with 30 forward and 13 reverse primers amplified the TCR beta CDR3. MiXCR was run by TCRdb on the multiplex PCR reads, yielding one entry per CDR3 protein. The data hold under 300,000 distinct CDR3 sequences, with 40% to 50% observed a single time. With V trimmed by 3 bases and J by 2 bases, 1 base remained unmatched. The CDR3 covers 13 residues. Per the germline V gene, CDR1 is SGDLS and CDR2 is YYNGEE. The rearrangement uses TRBV9 and TRBJ2-7; the match to TRBD2 covers 8 bases. The clonotype originates from a man younger than 30 with type 2 diabetes. Sequenced: peripheral blood mononuclear cells (PBMCs). The CDR3 nucleotides are TGTGCCAGCAGCGGGACTAGCCCCTACGAGCAGTACTTC. This codes for CASSGTSPYEQYF.